What follows are 9 T cell receptor beta chains derived from one specimen sequenced in a study of siplizumab effects on memory and regulatory T cells (dated by TCRdb to the late 2010s). Receptor amplification or capture employed the immunoSEQ multiplex PCR assay. TCRdb took over this immuneACCESS table, retaining in-frame rearrangements with V and J assigned. Such tables are incomplete; in checked studies, under half of the missing clones stem from an unresolved V gene, and the remainder is unexplained. This sample comprises about 110,000 clones, roughly 89% of them detected only once. The top ten hold approximately 1.2% of the sample. Sequencing input: CD4+ T cells sorted from blood. The source is a human donor in good health.

CDR3 loop: CASSVAGRAQETQYF. CDR3 nucleotide sequence: TGTGCCAGCAGCGTAGCTGGGAGGGCCCAAGAGACCCAGTACTTC. The rearrangement joins TRBV9 to TRBJ2-5; 7 positions match TRBD2. The J segment lost 1 base and the V segment lost 0 bases, leaving 3 bases of the junction unmatched. Germline CDR1 and CDR2: SGDLS and YYNGEE. This CDR3 has 15 residues.

The chain uses TRBV5-5 and TRBJ2-1; 9 bases fit TRBD1. Germline V gene data show CDR1 as SGHKS and CDR2 as YYEKEE (reference sequence). Germline trimming cut 4 bases from V and 7 bases from J; bases unmatched to any gene: 12. The length of the CDR3 is 16 residues. Here the CDR3 reads CASSGLGQGRSNEQFF. CDR3 in DNA: TGTGCCAGCAGCGGACTGGGACAGGGTAGAAGTAATGAGCAGTTCTTC.

V gene TRBV30 combines with J gene TRBJ2-4, with D perhaps TRBD1 (5 bases). The CDR3 sequence is 15 residues long. Germline CDR1 reads GTSNPN; CDR2 reads SVGIG (reference sequence). Trimming removed 2 bases from V and 7 bases from J, with 18 bases in between. CDR3 region: CAWSRTLLGPNIQYF. CDR3 DNA sequence: TGTGCCTGGAGTAGGACACTCCTTGGGCCCAACATTCAGTACTTC.

The J gene is TRBJ2-7, the V gene TRBV6-1; D remains unclear. This CDR3 spans 10 amino acids. Germline V CDR1 and CDR2: MNHNS, SASEGT. Trimming took off 10 bases at V and 3 bases at J, with 7 bases between the two ends. The chain's CDR3 is CATGLYEQYF. DNA of the CDR3: TGTGCCACCGGTCTCTACGAGCAGTACTTC.

The gene calls are TRBV15 and TRBJ2-7; no definite D call. Deletions cut 0 bases from V and 2 bases from J, with 11 bases between. Germline CDR1 is LNHNV and CDR2 is YYDKDF (reference sequence). The CDR3 length is 15 residues. The chain's CDR3 is CATSRDKEPAYEQYF. CDR3 in DNA: TGTGCCACCAGCAGAGATAAAGAACCGGCCTACGAGCAGTACTTC.

The J gene is TRBJ2-5, the V gene TRBV11-2; TRBD2 matches at 7 bases. CDR1 SGHAT and CDR2 FQNNGV come from the germline V gene. The CDR3 totals 16 residues. The trim removed 0 bases at V and 5 bases at J, leaving 9 bases unmatched. The CDR3 protein is CASSLDIGGSRETQYF. CDR3 coding DNA: TGTGCCAGCAGCTTAGATATTGGCGGGAGCCGGGAGACCCAGTACTTC.

CDR3 loop: CASSSSFYNSPLHF. In nucleotides, the CDR3 is TGCGCCAGCAGCTCCTCCTTCTATAATTCACCCCTCCACTTT. This chain uses TRBV5-1 with TRBJ1-6, with D uncertain. The germline gives CDR1 SGHRS, CDR2 YFSETQ. V lost 3 bases, J lost 3 bases, and 7 bases lay in between. The CDR3 is 14 residues long. Full variable domain (missing parts from reference TRBV5-1 and TRBJ1-6): KAGVTQTPRYLIKTRGQQVTLSCSPISGHRSVSWYQQTPGQGLQFLFEYFSETQRNKGNFPGRFSGRQFSNSRSEMNVSTLELGDSALYLCASSSSFYNSPLHFGNGTRLTVT.

Written as DNA, the CDR3 is TGCGCCAGCAGCTTGGACCCCAGGGGAAACACCATATATTTT. This gives the protein CASSLDPRGNTIYF. This chain connects TRBV5-1 to TRBJ1-3; no clear D gene. CDR1 is SGHRS, CDR2 YFSETQ, per germline. Between the trimmed V and J ends, which lost 0 bases and 4 bases, there was a span of 8 bases. This CDR3 spans 14 amino acids.

This chain joins TRBV19 and TRBJ1-4; weak D call: TRBD1 (6 bases). Germline V gene data show CDR1 as LNHDA and CDR2 as SQIVND (reference sequence). This CDR3 has 11 amino acids. V dropped 3 bases and J dropped 12 bases, with 8 bases sitting between them. The CDR3 coding sequence is TGTGCCAGTAGTATTTACAGGGAACTGTTTTTT. It codes for CASSIYRELFF.